These 10 T cell receptor beta chains were sequenced from one sample in a study of CD8+ T cells in alopecia areata. As for treatment: oral pan-JAK inhibitor, 5-10 mg twice daily. RNA extraction was followed by reverse transcription into cDNA, which acted as the sequencing template. Method: immunoSEQ multiplex PCR; TCRdb's copy keeps in-frame clones and lacks some. The sample contains around 110,000 clones, over 80% of which appear only once. The starting material was CD8+ T cells sorted from blood, obtained at week 24, from a patient treated with tofacitinib. The receptors shown here come from a human donor with alopecia areata.

The J gene is TRBJ2-7, the V gene TRBV29-1; 7 bases agree with TRBD1. The CDR3 is 15 amino acids. Germline V gene sequence: CDR1 SQVTM, CDR2 ANQGSEA. Germline trimming cut 0 bases from V and 1 base from J; bases unmatched to any gene: 6. CDR3 residues: CSVEDPKTGSYEQYF. CDR3 nucleotide sequence: TGCAGCGTTGAAGATCCAAAGACAGGGTCCTACGAGCAGTACTTC.

This chain connects TRBV15 to TRBJ2-3, with D unclear. This CDR3 contains 13 residues. The germline gives CDR1 LNHNV, CDR2 YYDKDF (reference sequence). Trimming cost V 2 bases and J 0 bases, with 3 bases left between them. CDR3 loop: CATSRPSTDTQYF. As DNA, the CDR3 is TGTGCCACCAGCAGACCTAGCACAGATACGCAGTATTTT.

The chain links TRBV4-1 to TRBJ2-1, with TRBD1 matching over 7 bases. The CDR3 is made up of 16 amino acids. V trimming: 4 bases; J trimming: 4 bases; junction bases outside the gene matches: 10. The germline CDR1 and CDR2 sequences are MGHRA and YSYEKL. The CDR3 region has the DNA TGCGCCAGCAGCCCCCAGACAGGGATCGGGTACAATGAGCAGTTCTTC. Translating gives CASSPQTGIGYNEQFF.

The chain carries TRBV5-6 and TRBJ2-7; D uncertain. Germline V gene data show CDR1 as SGHDT and CDR2 as YYEEEE. V lost 1 base and J 6 bases, leaving 11 bases between the germline ends. The CDR3 runs 13 residues. As DNA, the CDR3 is TGTGCCAGCAGCTTGACAGTTTCTCGCGAGCAGTACTTC. As protein: CASSLTVSREQYF.

This sequence joins TRBV10-3 and TRBJ2-1, with 14 nucleotides matching TRBD2. The CDR3 length is 14 residues. The germline CDR1 and CDR2 sequences are ENHRY and SYGVKD. V shed 4 bases, J shed 7 bases, and the junction held 0 bases outside the gene matches. CDR3 residues: CAISGTSGGNEQFF. CDR3 in DNA: TGTGCCATCAGTGGGACTAGCGGGGGGAATGAGCAGTTCTTC.

This clone was counted once. The genes are TRBV7-3 and TRBJ2-2; possibly TRBD1 for D (5 bases). Germline assignment: CDR1 SGHTA and CDR2 FQGTGA. This CDR3 comprises 14 residues. Trimming removed 4 bases at V and 5 bases at J, with 11 bases between. CDR3 nucleotides: TGTGCCAGCAGCTCCGGACACTTGACCGGGGAGCTGTTTTTT. Translated, it gives CASSSGHLTGELFF.

The chain recombines TRBV4-1 with TRBJ2-5; 10 bases match TRBD2. The CDR3 has 16 amino acids. Trimming at V came to 3 bases and at J to 1 base, leaving 5 bases not matched to a gene. Germline CDR1 reads MGHRA; CDR2 reads YSYEKL. The CDR3 region is CASSQERGGPQETQYF. CDR3 in DNA: TGCGCCAGCAGCCAGGAGCGGGGGGGCCCCCAAGAGACCCAGTACTTC.

On this clone itself: The sample contains more than one DNA sequence encoding this CDR3. The chain employs TRBV4-1 and TRBJ2-3; no clear D. The V gene's germline CDR1 is MGHRA and CDR2 YSYEKL. The CDR3 loop spans 12 amino acids. Trimming removed 4 bases at V and 5 bases at J, with 7 bases between. The CDR3, as DNA: TGCGCCAGCAGCCCAGATGGAGATACGCAGTATTTT. This sequence encodes CASSPDGDTQYF.

This rearrangement joins TRBV30 to TRBJ2-1, with TRBD2 matching 10 bases. Germline lookup yields CDR1 GTSNPN and CDR2 SVGIG (reference sequence). The CDR3 runs to 16 residues. V was clipped by 0 bases and J by 10 bases; unmatched bases: 12. CDR3 sequence (DNA): TGTGCCTGGAGTGTAGCCCGCAGCGGGGGGGCCGAGGAGCAGTTCTTC. Translation gives CAWSVARSGGAEEQFF.

V usage is TRBV5-1 and J usage is TRBJ2-5; D call uncertain. This CDR3 has 15 amino acids. Germline assignment: CDR1 SGHRS and CDR2 YFSETQ. V was shortened by 4 bases and J by 2 bases, with 15 bases between the two germline ends. CDR3 loop: CASSPDGNQQETQYF. CDR3 sequence (DNA): TGCGCCAGCAGCCCCGATGGGAACCAACAAGAGACCCAGTACTTC.